The 21 T cell receptor delta chains in this list originate from one sample, sequenced in a study of gamma-delta T cells after stem cell transplantation. TCRdb re-called clones from the RT-PCR reads using CATT. The data hold around 13,000 delta-chain clones, with around 30% observed a single time. The specimen was gamma-delta T cells. The receptors shown here come from a human donor. It is not recorded whose cells these are; they may come from a transplant donor.

This clone occurred a few times. The rearrangement links TRDV2 to TRDJ3, with D possibly matching TRDD3 (6 bases). Germline CDR1 is GEAIGNYY and CDR2 is EKD. The CDR3 spans 21 residues. Trimming removed 0 bases from V and 0 bases from J, with 20 bases in between. For the CDR3, the DNA is TGTGCCTGTGACACCGGAATAAGACTGGGACTAAGCTCCTGGGACACCCGACAGATGTTTTTC. It yields the protein CACDTGIRLGLSSWDTRQMFF.

This clone was counted a few times. CDR3 nucleotides: TGTGCTCTTGGGGAACGCCCCAGGGATGCACAACTCTTCTTT. Protein product: CALGERPRDAQLFF. J is TRDJ2 and V is TRDV1, with a weak D call TRDD3 (5 bases). Per the germline V gene, CDR1 is TSWWSYY and CDR2 is QGS. CDR3 length: 14 residues. Trimming removed 1 base at V and 8 bases at J, with 11 bases between.

The rearrangement links TRDV1 to TRDJ1; 11 bases fit TRDD3. The ends lost 2 bases at V and 0 bases at J; junction bases unmatched: 41. This CDR3 spans 29 amino acids. Germline values: CDR1 TSWWSYY, CDR2 QGS. CDR3 DNA: TGTGCTCTTGGGGAAAAAAGGGAGACTTCCTACGGTATGTGGGGGATACGAGTCTCGCCGGCTGTAAACACCGATAAACTCATCTTT. Amino acids: CALGEKRETSYGMWGIRVSPAVNTDKLIF.

The V call is TRDV2, the J call TRDJ2; 10 bases are shared with TRDD3. CDR3 length: 18 residues. Germline V gives CDR1 GEAIGNYY, CDR2 EKD. The V and J ends lost 5 bases and 6 bases, in that order; junction bases with no gene match: 17. The CDR3 DNA sequence: TGTGCCTGTGTCGGAAAAACATTTACTGGGGGATTGGCAGCACAACTCTTCTTT. Protein product: CACVGKTFTGGLAAQLFF.

This clone was seen a handful of times. J is TRDJ1 and V is TRDV1; TRDD2 matches at 9 bases. CDR1 is TSWWSYY and CDR2 is QGS in the germline V gene. With 5 bases clipped from V and 0 bases from J, the junction kept 22 bases outside the gene matches. There are 21 residues in the CDR3. The CDR3 protein is CALGYKPSYGLGIRYTDKLIF. The CDR3 DNA is TGTGCTCTTGGGTATAAGCCTTCCTACGGCTTGGGGATCCGGTACACCGATAAACTCATCTTT.

This clone was observed a few times. The CDR3 is CAFGQPGLDKLIF. In DNA form, the CDR3 reads TGTGCCTTCGGGCAACCGGGCCTCGATAAACTCATCTTT. The chain joins TRDV3 to TRDJ1; no clear D. The CDR3 runs to 13 residues. V dropped 3 bases and J dropped 4 bases, with 15 bases sitting between them. Germline V lookup: CDR1 TVYSNPD, CDR2 GDNSRS (reference sequence). The full variable domain, completed using reference TRDV3 and TRDJ1, is CDKVTQSSPDQTVASGSEVVLLCTYDTVYSNPDLFWYRIRPDYSFQFVFYGDNSRSEGADFTQGRFSVKHILTQKAFHLVISPVRTEDSATYYCAFGQPGLDKLIFGKGTRVTVEP.

V usage is TRAV29/DV5 and J usage is TRDJ1, with D possibly matching TRDD2 (9 bases). This CDR3 is 21 amino acids long. In germline, CDR1 is NSMFDY, CDR2 ISSIKDK. Trimming took off 0 bases at V and 0 bases at J, with 30 bases between the two ends. CDR3 in DNA: TGTGCAGCAAGCGCGGCCGTGGCCCTTCCTACTGGGGGCCAGTACACCGATAAACTCATCTTT. This translates into CAASAAVALPTGGQYTDKLIF.

This clone was seen once. This chain joins TRDV2 and TRDJ2; perhaps TRDD3 as D (5 bases). V lost 4 bases and J lost 12, with 11 bases in between. The germline V gene encodes CDR1 GEAIGNYY and CDR2 EKD. The length of the CDR3 is 11 residues. The CDR3 DNA reads as TGTGCCTGTGAGAGGGGACCAAAACTCTTCTTT. It codes for CACERGPKLFF.

This clone appeared a few times. The rearrangement joins TRDV2 to TRDJ3; D is unclear. Trimming removed 0 bases from V and 0 bases from J, with 5 bases in between. The CDR3 totals 16 residues. Germline V lookup: CDR1 GEAIGNYY, CDR2 EKD. The CDR3 loop is CACDTGRSWDTRQMFF. The DNA for the CDR3 is TGTGCCTGTGACACCGGTCGCTCCTGGGACACCCGACAGATGTTTTTC.

About this clone itself: A read error may account for a junction end that differs from germline. The V call is TRDV2, the J call TRDJ3; D remains ambiguous. The CDR3 extends over 17 amino acids. CDR1 and CDR2 from the germline V gene are GEAIGNYY and EKD. This CDR3 reads CACDTAVGSLYTRQLFF. In nucleotides, the CDR3 is TGTGCCTGTGACACCGCTGTGGGCTCCTTGTACACCCGACAGCTGTTTTTC.

Turning to this clone: A much larger clone lies a single base off, so this may be a read error. The J gene is TRDJ2, the V gene TRDV2; the match to TRDD3 covers 9 bases. CDR1 GEAIGNYY and CDR2 EKD come from the germline V gene. The CDR3 spans 13 residues. CDR3 sequence: CACDTWGIAQRFF. The CDR3 nucleotides are TGTGCCTGTGACACCTGGGGGATAGCACAACGCTTCTTT.

The gene calls are TRDV1 and TRDJ1; 7 bases map to TRDD3. V was clipped by 5 bases and J by 0 bases; unmatched bases: 18. CDR3 size: 19 residues. CDR1 and CDR2 (germline): TSWWSYY, QGS. CDR3 residues: CALGPRPGGWGSHTDKLIF. CDR3 DNA sequence: TGTGCTCTTGGGCCCCGCCCGGGTGGCTGGGGGTCCCACACCGATAAACTCATCTTT.

This chain's CDR3 is CALGEPSSPYIPRYTDKLIF. The CDR3 DNA sequence: TGTGCTCTTGGGGAACCCTCTTCCCCATATATACCGAGGTACACCGATAAACTCATCTTT. The chain links TRDV1 to TRDJ1, with D possibly matching TRDD2 (5 bases). Germline loops: CDR1 TSWWSYY, CDR2 QGS. The germline V and J ends were trimmed by 1 base and 0 bases, with 24 bases remaining between them. The CDR3 sequence is 20 residues long.

The sample holds a few counts of this clone. One end of the junction is discordant with germline, which a read error may explain. This sample also contains other DNA sequences that code for the same CDR3. The CDR3 bases are TGTGCAGCAACCGCGTTAGGGGGAGGGTTCCTACGCCCACTGAACACCGATAAGCTCATCTTT. As protein: CAATALGGGFLRPLNTDKLIF. The genes are TRAV29/DV5 and TRDJ1; D is perhaps TRDD2 (7 bases). The CDR3 has 21 amino acids. CDR1 and CDR2 from the germline V gene are NSMFDY and ISSIKDK. Supplemented by reference TRAV29/DV5 and TRDJ1, the full variable domain reads DQQVKQNSPSLSVQEGRISILNCDYTNSMFDYFLWYKKYPAEGPTFLISISSIKDKNEDGRFTVFLNKSAKHLSLHIVPSQPGDSAVYFCAATALGGGFLRPLNTDKLIFGKGTRVTVEP.

This chain uses TRAV29/DV5 with TRDJ1; D gene ambiguous. Germline values: CDR1 NSMFDY, CDR2 ISSIKDK. There are 15 residues in the CDR3. V shed 1 base and J shed 6 bases, with 19 bases lying between them. CDR3 nucleotides: TGTGCAGCAAGCAAGGGTTCGGCGCTGGAGAATAAACTCATCTTT. Residues: CAASKGSALENKLIF.

Only a few counts were recorded for this clone. The chain recombines TRDV3 with TRDJ1; a possible D gene is TRDD3 (5 bases). Trimming left V 5 bases short and J 0 bases short, with 22 bases between. The germline gives CDR1 TVYSNPD, CDR2 GDNSRS (reference sequence). The CDR3 contains 16 residues. DNA for the CDR3: TGTGCCACCCCAAGGTACTGGAAGGGGTACACCGATAAACTCATCTTT. Its protein product is CATPRYWKGYTDKLIF.

This clone counts as medium-sized. The J gene is TRDJ1, the V gene TRDV2; 11 positions agree with TRDD3. This CDR3 has 22 amino acids. V lost 0 bases, J lost 0 bases, and 20 bases stayed unmatched. Germline CDR1 is GEAIGNYY and CDR2 is EKD. The CDR3 DNA follows: TGTGCCTGTGACACCGATCGGAAGGCTGGGGGATACAAGACAAGAAACACCGATAAACTCATCTTT. Protein sequence: CACDTDRKAGGYKTRNTDKLIF.

The genes are TRDV1 and TRDJ1; maybe TRDD3 (6 bases). Looked up from germline, CDR1 is TSWWSYY and CDR2 is QGS. V lost 1 base and J 3 bases, leaving 45 bases between the germline ends. CDR3 length equals 26 residues. Here the CDR3 reads CALGERSDLRYVLGAERAIGADKLIF. CDR3 DNA: TGTGCTCTTGGGGAACGTTCGGACCTACGTTATGTACTGGGCGCCGAAAGAGCAATAGGGGCCGATAAACTCATCTTT.

J is TRDJ1 and V is TRDV2; 12 nucleotides align to TRDD3. CDR3 length: 19 amino acids. V was clipped by 5 bases and J by 2 bases; unmatched bases: 17. Germline values: CDR1 GEAIGNYY, CDR2 EKD. The CDR3 sequence: CACGTQLTGGYPATDKLIF. The CDR3 nucleotides read TGTGCCTGTGGCACTCAATTAACTGGGGGATACCCAGCGACCGATAAACTCATCTTT.

This chain joins TRDV1 and TRDJ1; 7 bases are a match to TRDD3. The CDR3 runs to 16 residues. After removal of 1 base from V and 8 bases from J, the junction contained 13 bases not matched to a gene. CDR1 and CDR2 from the germline V gene are TSWWSYY and QGS. CDR3 amino acids: CALGERGAYGGKKLIF. The CDR3 DNA is TGTGCTCTTGGGGAACGTGGTGCCTATGGGGGAAAAAAACTCATCTTT.

This clone occurred a few times. The chain is built from TRDV2 and TRDJ3, with a weak D call TRDD3 (5 bases). The CDR3 extends over 19 amino acids. Trimming removed 3 bases at V and 0 bases at J, with 17 bases between. Germline CDR1 is GEAIGNYY and CDR2 is EKD. CDR3 DNA: TGTGCCTGTGACGTTATGGGGTCCCCGAGCTCCTGGGACACCCGACAGATGTTTTTC. Translation gives CACDVMGSPSSWDTRQMFF.